These 27 T cell receptor beta chains originate from one sample sequenced in a study of vaccination effects on CD4 cells after COVID-19. Once cultured for approximately eleven days, the cells underwent separation to obtain CD4+ T cells. Either the mRNA-1273 or the BNT162b2 vaccine was given to participants as two doses. Assay used: immunoSEQ multiplex PCR; TCRdb lists only in-frame clones, some missing. Counted here are roughly 40,000 clones, around 66% occurring once; the ten biggest clones make up 7.7%. No antigens are known for them. The source material was CD4+ T cells from PBMCs cultured without peptide, sampled after COVID-19 vaccination. The receptors come from a human donor who received a COVID-19 vaccine.

The rearrangement joins TRBV6-5 to TRBJ1-5; D remains ambiguous. Germline-derived CDR1 and CDR2 are MNHEY and SVGAGI. The CDR3 is 13 amino acids. V was trimmed by 2 bases and J by 5 bases, leaving 7 bases between them. The CDR3 sequence is CASSYGLDQPQHF. In DNA form, the CDR3 reads TGTGCCAGCAGTTACGGGTTGGATCAGCCCCAGCATTTT.

The V gene is TRBV3-1 (or the pseudogene TRBV3-2), the J gene TRBJ2-3; D not certain. The CDR3 is 13 residues long. V lost 4 bases, J lost 0 bases, and 5 bases lay in between. Germline V gene data show CDR1 as LGHDT and CDR2 as YNNKEL (reference sequence). This chain's CDR3 is CASSLGSTDTQYF. The CDR3 DNA sequence: TGTGCCAGCAGCCTCGGTAGCACAGATACGCAGTATTTT.

This chain links TRBV7-8 with TRBJ2-5, with 9 bases fitting TRBD2. The CDR3 extends over 14 amino acids. Germline loops: CDR1 SGHVS, CDR2 FQNEAQ. The V segment lost 6 bases and the J segment 5 bases; nucleotides outside the gene matches: 7. In nucleotides, the CDR3 is TGTGCCAGCAGAAATAGCGGGAGAGGGGAGACCCAGTACTTC. Protein product: CASRNSGRGETQYF.

The genes are TRBV5-4 and TRBJ2-7, with a tentative D call TRBD1 (6 bases). The CDR3 extends over 14 amino acids. The germline V gene encodes CDR1 SGHNT and CDR2 YYREEE (reference sequence). V lost 3 bases, J lost 5 bases, and 15 bases lay in between. The CDR3 spells CASSSISQGNEQYF. DNA for the CDR3: TGTGCCAGCAGCTCTATCTCACAGGGAAACGAGCAGTACTTC. Variable domain in full (rest from reference TRBV5-4 and TRBJ2-7): ETGVTQSPTHLIKTRGQQVTLRCSSQSGHNTVSWYQQALGQGPQFIFQYYREEENGRGNFPPRFSGLQFPNYSSELNVNALELDDSALYLCASSSISQGNEQYFGPGTRLTVT.

V and J are TRBV4-2 and TRBJ2-3, with 13 nucleotides matching TRBD2. With 2 bases clipped from V and 4 bases from J, the junction kept 3 bases outside the gene matches. Germline-derived CDR1 and CDR2 are LGHNA and YNFKEQ. This CDR3 has 16 amino acids. CDR3 region: CASSQRTSGSSDTQYF. The CDR3 DNA is TGTGCCAGCAGCCAACGGACTAGCGGGAGCTCAGATACGCAGTATTTT.

The chain links TRBV28 to TRBJ2-7; 7 bases align to TRBD1. The V segment lost 5 bases and the J segment 2 bases; nucleotides outside the gene matches: 0. Germline values: CDR1 MDHEN, CDR2 SYDVKM. The CDR3 consists of 12 residues. CDR3 DNA sequence: TGTGCCAGCAGTCAGGGGGCCTACGAGCAGTACTTC. This sequence encodes CASSQGAYEQYF.

CDR3 DNA sequence: TGTGCCAGCAGCCCAGGACCGGGGCACAACTATGGCTACACCTTC. This sequence encodes CASSPGPGHNYGYTF. The chain combines TRBV5-8 with TRBJ1-2; maybe TRBD1 (5 bases). CDR3 length equals 15 residues. Trimming took off 4 bases at V and 2 bases at J, with 15 bases between the two ends. Germline-derived CDR1 and CDR2 are SGHTS and YDEGEE.

The chain recombines TRBV2 with TRBJ2-1; 11 bases match TRBD2. V shed 4 bases and J 5 bases; nucleotides not matched to a gene: 4. Germline V lookup: CDR1 SNHLY, CDR2 FYNNEI. CDR3 length: 15 residues. The chain's CDR3 is CASSVTSGVNNEQFF. The CDR3 nucleotides read TGTGCCAGCAGTGTGACTAGCGGGGTTAACAATGAGCAGTTCTTC.

In the case of this clone: This CDR3 is also generated by other DNA sequences in the sample. DNA for the CDR3: TGTGCCAGCTCACCTAGACTAGCGGGGGGGTACAATGAGCAGTTCTTC. This gives the protein CASSPRLAGGYNEQFF. The rearrangement links TRBV18 to TRBJ2-1; 14 nucleotides match TRBD2. The ends lost 3 bases at V and 4 bases at J; junction bases unmatched: 2. Germline CDR1 and CDR2: KGHSH and LQKENI. The CDR3 covers 16 residues.

This rearrangement joins TRBV11-2 to TRBJ2-7; 10 nucleotides align to TRBD2. Germline V gene sequence: CDR1 SGHAT, CDR2 FQNNGV. This CDR3 has 16 amino acids. J gave up 0 bases and V 6 bases, and 8 bases lay outside the gene matches. The CDR3 coding sequence is TGTGCCAGCAGTTCAATAGCGGGAGGTGACTCCTACGAGCAGTACTTC. It is translated as CASSSIAGGDSYEQYF.

The J gene is TRBJ2-1, the V gene TRBV5-1; D unresolved. V dropped 0 bases and J dropped 7 bases, with 8 bases sitting between them. CDR1 SGHRS and CDR2 YFSETQ come from the germline V gene. This CDR3 contains 13 residues. CDR3 bases: TGCGCCAGCAGCTTGGAGGGATGGAATGAGCAGTTCTTC. Its translation is CASSLEGWNEQFF.

J is TRBJ2-5 and V is TRBV6-5, with TRBD2 matching over 8 bases. The CDR3 consists of 15 residues. V lost 1 base, J lost 5 bases, and 6 bases stayed unmatched. Germline CDR1 and CDR2: MNHEY and SVGAGI. The CDR3 DNA sequence: TGTGCCAGCAGTTACTGGTCGGGCGGGGGGGAGACCCAGTACTTC. Its protein product is CASSYWSGGGETQYF.

The chain recombines TRBV7-8 with TRBJ2-5; D is possibly TRBD2 (6 bases). V was pared by 5 bases and J by 5 bases, with 15 bases between. Germline V lookup: CDR1 SGHVS, CDR2 FQNEAQ. This CDR3 has 14 amino acids. The CDR3 protein is CASSTTGSRETQYF. For the CDR3, the DNA is TGTGCCAGCAGCACGACCGGGAGCAGGGAGACCCAGTACTTC.

J is TRBJ1-3 and V is TRBV4-2; D remains unclear. CDR3 length equals 10 residues. Germline CDR1 reads LGHNA; CDR2 reads YNFKEQ. Trimming cost V 6 bases and J 7 bases, with 4 bases left between them. The CDR3 region has the DNA TGTGCCAGCAGTGGGAACACCATATATTTT. Its protein product is CASSGNTIYF.

The CDR3 loop is CASSEGQVSYEQYF. The DNA for the CDR3 is TGTGCCAGCAGCGAGGGACAGGTGTCGTACGAGCAGTACTTC. The chain couples TRBV7-6 to TRBJ2-7, with 8 nucleotides matching TRBD1. There are 14 residues in the CDR3. The V and J ends lost 5 bases and 4 bases, in that order; junction bases with no gene match: 7. Germline loops: CDR1 SGHVS, CDR2 FNYEAQ.

In this sample, this clone turned up a few times. This chain connects TRBV4-1 to TRBJ1-4; no firm D call. The germline V gene has CDR1 MGHRA and CDR2 YSYEKL. Trimming left V 3 bases short and J 8 bases short, with 19 bases between. There are 16 residues in the CDR3. As DNA, the CDR3 is TGCGCCAGCAGCCAGGTCGACGCGGGGAAAGGCGAAAAACTGTTTTTT. The encoded protein is CASSQVDAGKGEKLFF.

The rearrangement uses TRBV2 and TRBJ1-1, with D perhaps TRBD1 (5 bases). With 0 bases removed from V and 4 bases from J, the gap between germline ends came to 9 bases. CDR1 is SNHLY and CDR2 is FYNNEI in the germline V gene. The length of the CDR3 is 14 residues. The CDR3 spells CASSEAMGGTEAFF. CDR3 DNA: TGTGCCAGCAGTGAAGCAATGGGGGGCACTGAAGCTTTCTTT. Supplemented by reference TRBV2 and TRBJ1-1, the full variable domain reads EPEVTQTPSHQVTQMGQEVILRCVPISNHLYFYWYRQILGQKVEFLVSFYNNEISEKSEIFDDQFSVERPDGSNFTLKIRSTKLEDSAMYFCASSEAMGGTEAFFGQGTRLTVV.

This chain links TRBV7-9 with TRBJ2-2; a possible D gene is TRBD1 (5 bases). Germline V gives CDR1 SEHNR, CDR2 FQNEAQ (reference sequence). The CDR3 has 14 amino acids. Trimming shortened V by 5 bases and J by 1 base, and 8 bases separated the two germline ends. Written as DNA, the CDR3 is TGTGCCAGCAGCGAAGACAGGAACACCGGGGAGCTGTTTTTT. Translated, it gives CASSEDRNTGELFF.

The chain carries TRBV18 and TRBJ2-7; 7 bases agree with TRBD1. V shed 4 bases, J shed 2 bases, and the junction held 5 bases outside the gene matches. Germline values: CDR1 KGHSH, CDR2 LQKENI. The CDR3 is 14 residues long. The CDR3 region has the DNA TGTGCCAGCTCACGAGGGACAGCCGCCTACGAGCAGTACTTC. Its protein is CASSRGTAAYEQYF.

This chain connects TRBV2 to TRBJ2-7, with 8 bases aligning to TRBD2. Germline trimming cut 6 bases from V and 2 bases from J; bases unmatched to any gene: 6. Germline V gene lookup returns CDR1 SNHLY and CDR2 FYNNEI. There are 14 residues in the CDR3. The CDR3 coding sequence is TGTGCCAGCAGACCGGGACTAGGGACCTACGAGCAGTACTTC. It encodes CASRPGLGTYEQYF.

V and J are TRBV5-4 and TRBJ1-3, with D unresolved. Deletions cut 0 bases from V and 0 bases from J, with 10 bases between. The germline V gene has CDR1 SGHNT and CDR2 YYREEE (reference sequence). The CDR3 contains 16 residues. CDR3 sequence: CASSLDSLSSGNTIYF. As DNA, the CDR3 is TGTGCCAGCAGCTTGGACAGCTTGAGCTCTGGAAACACCATATATTTT.

This clone came up a few times. The V gene is TRBV10-1, the J gene TRBJ2-2, with 14 nucleotides matching TRBD2. The ends lost 6 bases at V and 8 bases at J; junction bases unmatched: 5. This CDR3 comprises 15 residues. Per germline, CDR1 WNHNN and CDR2 SYGVQD (reference sequence). The CDR3 here is CASSPGTSGSGELFF. CDR3 DNA: TGCGCCAGCAGCCCCGGGACTAGCGGGAGTGGGGAGCTGTTTTTT.

The V call is TRBV10-3, the J call TRBJ2-2; 9 bases map to TRBD2. Germline loops: CDR1 ENHRY, CDR2 SYGVKD. Losses at the gene ends were 6 bases for V and 2 bases for J; bases not matched to a gene: 7. The CDR3 consists of 16 residues. This CDR3 is CAIRKLAGVNTGELFF. CDR3 coding DNA: TGTGCCATCAGGAAACTAGCGGGTGTAAACACCGGGGAGCTGTTTTTT.

This clone turned up a few times. This rearrangement joins TRBV10-3 to TRBJ2-7; maybe TRBD2 (5 bases). Germline CDR1 is ENHRY and CDR2 is SYGVKD. Trimming removed 6 bases at V and 7 bases at J, with 19 bases between. The length of the CDR3 is 14 residues. CDR3 nucleotides: TGTGCCATCAGGACCGGGCTCTCTGGGGAGGAGCAGTACTTC. Amino acids: CAIRTGLSGEEQYF.

V and J are TRBV27 and TRBJ2-7, with a weak D call TRBD2 (5 bases). Trimming removed 6 bases at V and 1 base at J, with 7 bases between. Germline CDR1 is MNHEY and CDR2 is SMNVEV (reference sequence). There are 12 residues in the CDR3. DNA for the CDR3: TGTGCCAGCAGGGGAGATTCCTACGAGCAGTACTTC. Its protein is CASRGDSYEQYF.

The V gene is TRBV19, the J gene TRBJ1-6, with D perhaps matching TRBD1 (5 bases). This CDR3 is 14 amino acids long. V was trimmed by 7 bases and J by 9 bases, leaving 16 bases between them. CDR1 is LNHDA, CDR2 SQIVND, per germline (reference sequence). DNA for the CDR3: TGTGCCAGTAACCGGGGCGAGATTACTTCACCCCTCCACTTT. The encoded protein is CASNRGEITSPLHF.

The chain carries TRBV6-5 and TRBJ2-3; TRBD1 matches at 8 bases. Germline trimming cut 8 bases from V and 3 bases from J; bases unmatched to any gene: 10. Germline CDR1 and CDR2: MNHEY and SVGAGI. This CDR3 is built from 15 residues. The CDR3 is CASFQGAPRTDTQYF. The CDR3 DNA is TGTGCCAGCTTCCAGGGGGCTCCACGAACAGATACGCAGTATTTT.